These 19 T cell receptor beta chains were sequenced from one sample in a study of beta chain features in type 1 diabetes. Isolated RNA was reverse transcribed in full, so expressed TCRB transcripts were sequenced. The table came from immunoSEQ multiplex PCR; TCRdb's copy has only in-frame clones and leaves some out. The sample has around 430,000 clones; 30% are singletons. The sequenced sample was naive CD4+ T cells from blood. These receptors all come from a man younger than 35 in good health.

This clone was counted only a few times. The V and J genes are TRBV29-1 and TRBJ2-2; TRBD2 agrees at 12 bases. The germline V gene encodes CDR1 SQVTM and CDR2 ANQGSEA. The ends lost 4 bases at V and 1 base at J; junction bases unmatched: 4. The CDR3 spans 16 residues. This chain's CDR3 is CSVVLAGGMNTGELFF. The CDR3 DNA follows: TGCAGCGTTGTGCTAGCGGGAGGGATGAACACCGGGGAGCTGTTTTTT.

V and J are TRBV7-6 and TRBJ2-1; unclear D gene. V was pared by 4 bases and J by 0 bases, with 16 bases between. This CDR3 has 17 residues. The germline V gene encodes CDR1 SGHVS and CDR2 FNYEAQ. The CDR3 loop reads CASSWPVRESSYNEQFF. Here the CDR3 DNA reads TGTGCCAGCAGCTGGCCTGTTAGGGAAAGCTCCTACAATGAGCAGTTCTTC.

For this clone: Additional DNA sequences in this sample encode the identical CDR3. The chain has TRBV29-1 and TRBJ2-5; D is perhaps TRBD1 or TRBD2 (6 bases each). Germline V lookup: CDR1 SQVTM, CDR2 ANQGSEA. Trimming removed 4 bases from V and 1 base from J, with 7 bases in between. The CDR3 contains 12 residues. CDR3: CSVGGAQETQYF. The CDR3 DNA reads as TGCAGCGTTGGGGGGGCCCAAGAGACCCAGTACTTC.

In its sample, this clone was seen a few times. V and J are TRBV4-2 and TRBJ1-4; perhaps TRBD1 as D (6 bases). Looked up from germline, CDR1 is LGHNA and CDR2 is YNFKEQ. Trimming took 2 bases from V and 4 from J, leaving 11 bases between them. The CDR3 has 15 residues. CDR3 amino acids: CASSQSQGNNEKLFF. The CDR3 DNA reads as TGTGCCAGCAGCCAAAGCCAGGGGAATAATGAAAAACTGTTTTTT.

This clone has more than one count but fewer than ten. The chain carries TRBV7-2 and TRBJ2-4; 10 positions agree with TRBD1. The germline CDR1 and CDR2 sequences are SGHTA and FQGNSA. J was trimmed by 0 bases and V by 1 base; bases with no gene match: 6. This CDR3 spans 18 amino acids. CDR3 DNA: TGTGCCAGCAGCTTAGGGACAGGGGGTCTTCTAGCCAAAAACATTCAGTACTTC. It encodes CASSLGTGGLLAKNIQYF.

This clone was seen a handful of times. The chain combines TRBV9 with TRBJ2-3; D is uncertain. This CDR3 comprises 15 residues. Germline V lookup: CDR1 SGDLS, CDR2 YYNGEE. V lost 3 bases and J lost 6, with 17 bases in between. The CDR3 region has the DNA TGTGCCAGCAGCGGAACCGGTGGTGGCCCCGATACGCAGTATTTT. Translated: CASSGTGGGPDTQYF.

This sequence joins TRBV5-1 and TRBJ2-5; tentatively, D is TRBD2 (6 bases). V dropped 3 bases and J dropped 5 bases, with 17 bases sitting between them. Germline V lookup: CDR1 SGHRS, CDR2 YFSETQ. The CDR3 has 15 amino acids. The CDR3 bases are TGCGCCAGCAGCTCGTTAGCGGCCCCAGGGGAGACCCAGTACTTC. This sequence encodes CASSSLAAPGETQYF.

This chain joins TRBV19 and TRBJ1-1; possibly TRBD1 for D (6 bases). Germline V gene sequence: CDR1 LNHDA, CDR2 SQIVND (reference sequence). CDR3 length: 14 residues. The V gene lost 5 bases and the J gene lost 2 bases, with 12 bases spanning the gap. The CDR3 DNA follows: TGTGCCAGTAGTGCCAGGGGTAGAAACACTGAAGCTTTCTTT. Its translation is CASSARGRNTEAFF.

A few counts support this clone. The chain joins TRBV2 to TRBJ2-1; D is unresolved. V lost 3 bases, J lost 4 bases, and 7 bases lay in between. Germline V CDR1 and CDR2: SNHLY, FYNNEI. The length of the CDR3 is 13 residues. The CDR3 region has the DNA TGTGCCAGCAGTGATACAGAATACAATGAGCAGTTCTTC. It specifies CASSDTEYNEQFF.

This sequence joins TRBV29-1 and TRBJ2-3; D might be TRBD2 (7 bases). Germline CDR1 and CDR2: SQVTM and ANQGSEA. The CDR3 totals 15 residues. The CDR3 region is CSHDGGRGSTDTQYF. In DNA form, the CDR3 reads TGCAGTCACGACGGGGGGCGAGGGAGCACAGATACGCAGTATTTT.

The V call is TRBV18, the J call TRBJ1-1, with TRBD1 as a possible D gene (5 bases). There are 15 residues in the CDR3. V lost 1 base and J 6 bases, leaving 15 bases between the germline ends. In germline, CDR1 is KGHSH, CDR2 LQKENI. The CDR3 bases are TGTGCCAGCTCACCACGCGGGACGGACGAGGCTGAAGCTTTCTTT. This encodes CASSPRGTDEAEAFF.

This chain uses TRBV6-1 with TRBJ2-3; the D is unclear. The CDR3 length is 12 residues. With 5 bases removed from V and 2 bases from J, the gap between germline ends came to 5 bases. Germline CDR1 and CDR2: MNHNS and SASEGT. The CDR3 coding sequence is TGTGCCAGCAGTCAAAACACAGATACGCAGTATTTT. Protein product: CASSQNTDTQYF.

This clone was seen more than once but under ten times. The genes are TRBV30 and TRBJ1-4; no firm D call. The V and J ends lost 0 bases and 5 bases respectively, with 19 bases between them. Germline V gives CDR1 GTSNPN, CDR2 SVGIG (reference sequence). CDR3 length equals 17 residues. The CDR3: CAWSVAGFRQPNEKLFF. The CDR3 nucleotides are TGTGCCTGGAGTGTAGCCGGGTTCCGTCAGCCGAATGAAAAACTGTTTTTT. The full variable domain, rest sourced from reference TRBV30 and TRBJ1-4, is SQTIHQWPATLVQPVGSPLSLECTVEGTSNPNLYWYRQAAGRGLQLLFYSVGIGQISSEVPQNLSASRPQDRQFILSSKKLLLSDSGFYLCAWSVAGFRQPNEKLFFGSGTQLSVL.

This clone was counted only a few times. CDR3 loop: CASSQDRGLAEGYTF. CDR3 sequence (DNA): TGTGCCAGCAGCCAAGATAGGGGCCTGGCGGAGGGCTACACCTTC. This chain uses TRBV4-2 with TRBJ1-2; tentatively, D is TRBD1 (5 bases). Germline V gene data show CDR1 as LGHNA and CDR2 as YNFKEQ. This CDR3 region has 15 residues. The V end lost 0 bases, the J end lost 8 bases, and 16 bases lay between the germline ends.

J is TRBJ2-7 and V is TRBV7-2; 11 bases are shared with TRBD2. The V gene's germline CDR1 is SGHTA and CDR2 FQGNSA. There are 15 residues in the CDR3. Trimming at V came to 1 base and at J to 6 bases, leaving 5 bases not matched to a gene. The chain's CDR3 is CASSLVLAGASEQYF. The CDR3 DNA reads as TGTGCCAGCAGCTTAGTACTAGCGGGAGCCAGCGAGCAGTACTTC.

This clone was counted a few times. V gene TRBV30 combines with J gene TRBJ2-1; 7 positions agree with TRBD1. CDR1 is GTSNPN, CDR2 SVGIG, per germline (reference sequence). The CDR3 is 15 residues long. The V and J ends lost 2 bases and 2 bases, in that order; junction bases with no gene match: 6. This CDR3 is CAWSPDRDPYNEQFF. The CDR3 DNA reads as TGTGCCTGGAGTCCCGACAGGGACCCCTACAATGAGCAGTTCTTC.

V and J are TRBV9 and TRBJ2-1; 8 bases agree with TRBD2. This CDR3 region has 16 residues. In germline, CDR1 is SGDLS, CDR2 YYNGEE. J gave up 8 bases and V 4 bases, and 14 bases lay outside the gene matches. The CDR3 DNA reads TGTGCCAGCAGCCCCCGTTCCAGCGGGAGTATCGATGAGCAGTTCTTC. Residues: CASSPRSSGSIDEQFF.

The genes are TRBV7-2 and TRBJ2-1, with D possibly being TRBD2 (6 bases). The V end was cut by 5 bases, the J end by 16 bases, with 18 bases between. The V gene's germline CDR1 is SGHTA and CDR2 FQGNSA. The CDR3 consists of 12 residues. The CDR3 nucleotides read TGTGCCAGCAGCCTGGCTCGGGGACTGACTTTCTTC. Residues: CASSLARGLTFF.

This clone has more than one count but fewer than ten. Other DNA sequences in the sample encode the same CDR3. The J gene is TRBJ2-1, the V gene TRBV12-5; D not resolved. The CDR3 sequence is 12 residues long. Germline V gives CDR1 LGHNT, CDR2 FRNRAP. V gave up 0 bases and J gave up 5 bases, with 2 bases separating them. The CDR3 nucleotides are TGTGCTAGTGGTTTGGTACACAATGAGCAGTTCTTC. Translation gives CASGLVHNEQFF.